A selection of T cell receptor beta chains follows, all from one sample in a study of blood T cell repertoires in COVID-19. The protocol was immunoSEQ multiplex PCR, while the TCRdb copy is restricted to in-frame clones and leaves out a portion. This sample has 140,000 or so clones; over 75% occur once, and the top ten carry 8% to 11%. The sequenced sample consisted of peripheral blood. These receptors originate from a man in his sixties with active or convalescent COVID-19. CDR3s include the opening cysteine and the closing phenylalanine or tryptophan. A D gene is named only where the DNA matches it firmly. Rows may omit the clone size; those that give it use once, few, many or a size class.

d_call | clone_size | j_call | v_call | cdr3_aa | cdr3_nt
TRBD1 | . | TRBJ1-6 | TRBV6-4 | CASRRTGSSYNSPLHF | TGTGCCAGCAGGAGGACAGGGAGCTCCTATAATTCACCCCTCCACTTT
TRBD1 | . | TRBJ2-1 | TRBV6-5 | CASSLRQGNEQFF | TGTGCCAGCAGCCTACGACAGGGCAATGAGCAGTTCTTC
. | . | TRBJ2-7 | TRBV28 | CASRKDRISSYEQYF | TGTGCCAGCAGAAAAGACAGGATAAGCTCCTACGAGCAGTACTTC
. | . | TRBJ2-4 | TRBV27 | CASSLSSGNIQYF | TGTGCCAGCAGTTTATCTAGCGGAAACATTCAGTACTTC
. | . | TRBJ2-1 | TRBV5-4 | CASSLGEDTYNEQFF | TGTGCCAGCAGCTTGGGCGAAGATACCTACAATGAGCAGTTCTTC
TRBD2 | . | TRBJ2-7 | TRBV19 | CASSRREGLDEQYF | TGTGCCAGTAGTAGGCGGGAGGGCCTCGACGAGCAGTACTTC
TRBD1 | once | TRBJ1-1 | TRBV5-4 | CASSPYPPGQGYLNTEAFF | TGTGCCAGCAGCCCATACCCGCCGGGACAGGGCTACTTGAACACTGAAGCTTTCTTT
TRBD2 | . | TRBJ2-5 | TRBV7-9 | CASSLESGARHYF | TGTGCCAGCAGCTTAGAAAGCGGGGCTCGCCATTACTTC
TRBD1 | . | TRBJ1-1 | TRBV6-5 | CASSYSWTGGREAFF | TGTGCCAGCAGTTACTCTTGGACAGGGGGGAGGGAAGCTTTCTTT
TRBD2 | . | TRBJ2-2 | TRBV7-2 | CASSPYWRGRAGNNGELFF | TGTGCCAGCAGCCCTTACTGGCGCGGGAGGGCCGGTAACAACGGGGAGCTGTTTTTT
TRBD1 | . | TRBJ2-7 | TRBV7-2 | CASSLAGQGTYEQYF | TGTGCCAGCAGCTTAGCGGGACAGGGCACCTACGAGCAGTACTTC
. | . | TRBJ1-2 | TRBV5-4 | CASRFNSGRYGYTF | TGTGCCAGCAGATTTAACAGCGGGCGCTATGGCTACACCTTC
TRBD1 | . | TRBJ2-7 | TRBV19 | CASSTYTGGAAEQYF | TGTGCCAGTAGTACCTATACAGGGGGCGCGGCCGAGCAGTACTTC
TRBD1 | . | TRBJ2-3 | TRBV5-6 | CASSVTGQGAGLDTQYF | TGTGCCAGCAGCGTTACGGGACAGGGGGCCGGGTTAGATACGCAGTATTTT
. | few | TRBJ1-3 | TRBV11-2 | CASSLAGINTIYF | TGTGCCAGCAGCTTAGCCGGGATAAACACCATATATTTT
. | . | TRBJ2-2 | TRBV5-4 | CASSLSGTGELFF | TGTGCCAGCAGCCTCTCAGGGACCGGGGAGCTGTTTTTT
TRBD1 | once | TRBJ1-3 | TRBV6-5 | CASKTGATSGNTIYF | TGTGCCAGCAAGACAGGGGCGACCTCTGGAAACACCATATATTTT
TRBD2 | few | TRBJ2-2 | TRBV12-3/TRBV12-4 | CASTGLVAGELFF | TGTGCCAGCACCGGACTAGTTGCCGGGGAGCTGTTTTTT
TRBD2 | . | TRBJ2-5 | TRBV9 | CASSERDGRATETQYF | TGTGCCAGCAGCGAGAGGGACGGGAGGGCCACAGAGACCCAGTACTTC
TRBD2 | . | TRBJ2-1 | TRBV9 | CASSVEGLAGAGEQFF | TGTGCCAGCAGCGTAGAGGGACTAGCGGGGGCTGGGGAGCAGTTCTTC
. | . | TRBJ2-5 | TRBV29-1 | CSVVDSVPETQYF | TGCAGCGTTGTGGACAGCGTTCCCGAGACCCAGTACTTC
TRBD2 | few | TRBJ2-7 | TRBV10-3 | CAISLSGESYEQYF | TGTGCCATCAGCCTTAGCGGGGAGTCCTACGAGCAGTACTTC
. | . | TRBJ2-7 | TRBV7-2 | CASSFDPLGEQYF | TGTGCCAGCAGCTTCGATCCTCTCGGCGAGCAGTACTTC
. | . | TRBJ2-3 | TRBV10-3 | CAISELGAGRPSDTQYF | TGTGCCATCAGTGAGTTGGGCGCGGGCCGGCCCTCAGATACGCAGTATTTT
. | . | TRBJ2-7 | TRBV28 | CASSFRGPSSYEQYF | TGTGCCAGCAGTTTTAGAGGCCCTAGCTCCTACGAGCAGTACTTC
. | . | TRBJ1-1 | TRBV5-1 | CASGREGVLGTEAFF | TGCGCCAGCGGAAGGGAGGGGGTTCTGGGGACTGAAGCTTTCTTT
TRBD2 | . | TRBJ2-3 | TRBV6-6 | CASTVHSGGTQYF | TGTGCCAGCACCGTTCACTCGGGAGGTACGCAGTATTTT
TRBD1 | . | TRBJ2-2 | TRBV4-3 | CASSRFRDSLDYNTGELFF | TGCGCCAGCAGCCGATTTCGGGACAGCCTAGACTACAACACCGGGGAGCTGTTTTTT
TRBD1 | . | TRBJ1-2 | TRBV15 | CATSRGANQGVRDGYTF | TGTGCCACCAGCAGAGGCGCTAATCAGGGGGTTCGGGATGGCTACACCTTC
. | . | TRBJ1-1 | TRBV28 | CASSLKQGNTEAFF | TGTGCCAGCAGTTTAAAACAGGGGAACACTGAAGCTTTCTTT
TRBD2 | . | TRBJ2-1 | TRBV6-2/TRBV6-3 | CASSGGTSGSREEQFF | TGTGCCAGCAGTGGGGGGACTAGCGGGAGTCGAGAAGAGCAGTTCTTC
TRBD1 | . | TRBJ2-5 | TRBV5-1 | CASSLRGRGETQYF | TGCGCCAGCAGCTTAAGGGGGCGAGGAGAGACCCAGTACTTC